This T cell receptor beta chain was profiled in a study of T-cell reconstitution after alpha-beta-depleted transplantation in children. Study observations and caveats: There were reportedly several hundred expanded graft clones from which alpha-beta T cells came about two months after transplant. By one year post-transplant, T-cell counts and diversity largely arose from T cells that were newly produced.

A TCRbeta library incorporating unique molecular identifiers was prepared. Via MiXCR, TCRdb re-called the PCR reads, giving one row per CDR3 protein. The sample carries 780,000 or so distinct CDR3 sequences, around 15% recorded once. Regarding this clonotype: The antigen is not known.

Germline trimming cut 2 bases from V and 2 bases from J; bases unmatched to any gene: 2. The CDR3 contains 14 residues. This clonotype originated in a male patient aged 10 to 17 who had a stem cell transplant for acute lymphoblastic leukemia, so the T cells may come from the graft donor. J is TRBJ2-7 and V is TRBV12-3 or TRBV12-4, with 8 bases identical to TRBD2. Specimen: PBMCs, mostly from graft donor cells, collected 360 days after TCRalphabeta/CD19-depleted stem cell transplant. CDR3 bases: TGTGCCAGCAGTTTAATCGGGAGGGCCTACGAGCAGTACTTC. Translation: CASSLIGRAYEQYF.